The source of this TCR delta chain is a study of γδ T cells in repeated Plasmodium falciparum infection. Study in general: Four controlled malaria infections with P. falciparum NF54 spanned roughly 640 days.

Both TRG and TRD chains were sequenced from each sorted sample. TCRdb fed the multiplex PCR reads to CATT. This table has around 89,000 delta-chain clones, approximately 1.5% appearing once. Sample: gamma-delta T cells from blood. The source is a pool of human donors (malaria-infected and uninfected, not separated).

The CDR3 here is CALGEFAVRWGIRYTDKLIF. The CDR3 nucleotides are TGTGCTCTTGGGGAATTTGCGGTACGCTGGGGGATAAGGTACACCGATAAACTCATCTTT. The rearrangement joins TRDV1 to TRDJ1, with TRDD3 matching over 10 bases. TCRdb gives no J gene; it was assigned here by matching the DNA to germline. The CDR3 loop spans 20 amino acids. CDR1 TSWWSYY and CDR2 QGS come from the germline V gene. Trimming took 2 bases from V and 0 from J; bases not matched to a gene: 15.